This T cell receptor (beta chain) was found in a study of blood T cell repertoires in COVID-19. The overall study: T cells, B-cell-depleted T cells, or PBMCs provided the cDNA or gDNA that served as material.

Sequencing was performed with immunoSEQ multiplex PCR; in TCRdb, only in-frame clones are kept and a portion is missing. The sample consists of 80,000 or so clones, 81% of them appearing once. J was trimmed by 4 bases and V by 1 base; bases with no gene match: 4. The germline V gene encodes CDR1 LNHNV and CDR2 YYDKDF (reference sequence). The CDR3 totals 15 residues. Sequencing was done on a sample of peripheral blood. The clonotype originates from a man at least 80 years old with acute or convalescent COVID-19. This chain joins TRBV15 and TRBJ1-2, with 9 bases lining up with TRBD1. The CDR3 sequence is CATSRGTGGGYGYTF. The DNA of the CDR3 is TGTGCCACCAGCAGAGGAACAGGGGGCGGCTATGGCTACACCTTC.